This T cell receptor (beta chain) is from a study of OX40 agonist ivuxolimab in advanced cancers. Regarding the complete study: Ivuxolimab was an agonistic, fully human IgG2 monoclonal antibody directed against OX40 (CD134), a costimulatory receptor. Intravenous ivuxolimab was administered to patients every 2 weeks at six dose levels: 0.01, 0.1, 0.3, 1.5, 3 and 10 mg/kg. Among the roughly 52 dose-escalation patients, approximately 20 had hepatocellular carcinoma, around 15 melanoma, 9 renal cell carcinoma and 9 head and neck cancer. A male proportion of 82.7% and a mean age of roughly 58 years, ranging from about 23 to 90, were recorded for the dose-escalation cohort. Patients were allowed to have had prior anti-PD-1, anti-PD-L1 or anti-CTLA-4 therapy, and 40% to 45% of the dose-escalation patients had been treated with checkpoint inhibitors. Partial responses occurred in three dose-escalation patients, of whom one had hepatocellular carcinoma and two had cutaneous melanoma. The purpose of peripheral TCRbeta sequencing was to test whether ivuxolimab changed TCR sequence diversity and led to clonal T-cell expansion. The monotherapy dose-escalation portion (N of about 50 patients) of the phase I ivuxolimab trial is reported in the paper. General study outcomes and caveats: At doses of 0.1 to 3.0 mg/kg, clonal expansion of both CD4+ and CD8+ T cells in blood was seen between baseline and week 6. The antigen specificity of the peripheral T cells that underwent clonal expansion was not determined. After ivuxolimab, more expanded clones were found on average in CD8+ T cells than in CD4+ T cells. Low levels of normalized T-cell clonal expansion were also seen in some patients who did not respond. In the 0.1-3.0 mg/kg groups, partial responders were among the patients with the lowest normalized peripheral clonal expansion, particularly in CD8+ T cells.

Note on this clone: The antigen it recognizes is unknown. Base qualities are not at hand, and no much larger clone is one base apart.

The trial excluded patients who had a history of autoimmune disease or were on systemic immunosuppression. Peripheral blood for TCR sequencing was drawn from every dose cohort at baseline, at cycle 4 day 1 and at cycle 7 day 1. Samples came from an open-label, multicenter, first-in-human phase I dose-escalation trial of ivuxolimab. The trial enrolled adults with locally advanced or metastatic head and neck squamous cell, hepatocellular, melanoma or renal cell carcinoma. Before TCR sequencing, CD4+ T cells and CD8+ T cells were sorted from peripheral blood as separate populations. To sequence the TCRbeta CDR3 region, genomic DNA was isolated from the sorted cells. The immunoSEQ Assay was used to sequence the TCRbeta CDR3 regions. In TCRdb, the immuneACCESS table is reduced to in-frame sequences with V and J assigned. These tables do not hold every clone; where another copy was compared, an unresolved V gene accounts for under half, and the others remain unexplained. A total of 90,000 to 100,000 clones appear in this sample, roughly 89% of them only once. The ten top clones hold roughly 0.79% of the sample.

The receptor was derived from an adult with an advanced solid tumor such as melanoma, head and neck, liver or kidney cancer. The starting material was CD4+ or CD8+ T cells sorted from blood, obtained in a trial of the OX40 agonist ivuxolimab.

The DNA reads as follows: TGTGCCAGCAGCGGGGGACAGGGGGCCAGTACCGGGGAGCTGTTTTTT. Protein translation: CASSGGQGASTGELFF. In this chain, TRBV5-4 is recombined with TRBJ2-2, with 12 bases matching TRBD1. From the cysteine through the phenylalanine, the CDR3 covers 16 amino acids. The DNA shown is the 48-base CDR3, in frame from base 1. The germline V gene (reference sequence) supplies CDR1 SGHNT and CDR2 YYREEE. Here V drops 4 bases and J drops 5 bases, and the junction holds 6 bases not matched to any gene.